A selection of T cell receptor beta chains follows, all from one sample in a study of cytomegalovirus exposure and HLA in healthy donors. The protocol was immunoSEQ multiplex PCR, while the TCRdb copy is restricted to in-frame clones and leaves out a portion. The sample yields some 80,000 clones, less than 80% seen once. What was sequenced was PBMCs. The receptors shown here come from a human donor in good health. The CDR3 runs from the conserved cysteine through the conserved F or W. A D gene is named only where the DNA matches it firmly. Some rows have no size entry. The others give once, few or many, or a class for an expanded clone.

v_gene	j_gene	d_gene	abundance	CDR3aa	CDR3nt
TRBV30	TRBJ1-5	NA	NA	CAWSVWGRNQPQHF	TGTGCCTGGAGTGTATGGGGGCGCAATCAGCCCCAGCATTTT
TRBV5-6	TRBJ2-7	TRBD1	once	CASSGRFGDRVSYEQYF	TGTGCCAGCAGCGGGAGGTTTGGGGACAGGGTTTCCTACGAGCAGTACTTC
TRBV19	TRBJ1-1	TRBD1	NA	CASSLRTGGLNTEAFF	TGTGCCAGTAGTTTGCGGACAGGGGGCCTGAACACTGAAGCTTTCTTT
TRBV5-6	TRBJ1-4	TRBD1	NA	CASSLAGTGTEKLFF	TGTGCCAGCAGCTTGGCGGGGACAGGGACTGAAAAACTGTTTTTT
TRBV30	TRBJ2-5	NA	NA	CAWGGTGTPETQYF	TGTGCCTGGGGTGGTACCGGGACTCCTGAGACCCAGTACTTC
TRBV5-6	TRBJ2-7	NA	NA	CASSLGLGQNYEQYF	TGTGCCAGCAGCTTGGGGCTTGGACAGAACTACGAGCAGTACTTC
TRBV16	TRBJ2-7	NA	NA	CASSPSSEQYF	TGTGCCAGCAGCCCCTCTAGCGAGCAGTACTTC
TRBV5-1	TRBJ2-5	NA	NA	CASSRDQSGAGETQYF	TGCGCCAGCAGCAGGGACCAGTCCGGGGCGGGGGAGACCCAGTACTTC
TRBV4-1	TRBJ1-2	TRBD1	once	CASSQPGTGGDYTF	TGCGCCAGCAGCCAACCCGGGACAGGGGGCGACTACACCTTC
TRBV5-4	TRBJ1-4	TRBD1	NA	CASSSAGQGSEKLFF	TGTGCCAGCAGCTCCGCTGGACAGGGTTCGGAAAAACTGTTTTTT
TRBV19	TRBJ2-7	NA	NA	CASSIDLGQNLYEQYF	TGTGCCAGTAGTATAGATTTGGGGCAGAACCTCTACGAGCAGTACTTC
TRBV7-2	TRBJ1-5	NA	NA	CASSLALQGRQPQHF	TGTGCCAGCAGCTTAGCGCTCCAGGGAAGACAGCCCCAGCATTTT
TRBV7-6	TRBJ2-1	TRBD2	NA	CASSLEASGGSYNEQFF	TGTGCCAGCAGCTTAGAAGCTAGCGGGGGCTCCTACAATGAGCAGTTCTTC
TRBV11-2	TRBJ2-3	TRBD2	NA	CASSPAGLYTDTQYF	TGTGCCAGCAGCCCAGCGGGACTCTACACAGATACGCAGTATTTT
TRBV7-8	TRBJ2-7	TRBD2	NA	CASSWGASGAYEQYF	TGTGCCAGCAGCTGGGGGGCTAGCGGGGCCTACGAGCAGTACTTC
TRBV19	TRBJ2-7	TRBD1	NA	CASSYGTGWSYEQYF	TGTGCCAGTAGTTATGGGACAGGGTGGTCCTACGAGCAGTACTTC
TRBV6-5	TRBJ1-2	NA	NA	CASSYSPELYGYTF	TGTGCCAGCAGTTACTCCCCCGAACTCTATGGCTACACCTTC
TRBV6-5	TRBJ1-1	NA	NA	CASSYSLGGNTEAFF	TGTGCCAGCAGTTACTCGTTAGGGGGGAACACTGAAGCTTTCTTT
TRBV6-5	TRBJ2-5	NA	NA	CASSLGEKETQYF	TGTGCCAGCAGTTTAGGAGAAAAAGAGACCCAGTACTTC
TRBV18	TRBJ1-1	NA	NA	CASSSHGGNTEAFF	TGTGCCAGCTCATCCCACGGCGGGAACACTGAAGCTTTCTTT
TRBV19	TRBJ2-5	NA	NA	CASSPTGRETQYF	TGTGCCAGTAGCCCCACAGGGCGGGAGACCCAGTACTTC
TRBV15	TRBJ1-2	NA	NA	CATSRARTPTDGYTF	TGTGCCACCAGCAGAGCAAGGACACCGACAGACGGCTACACCTTC
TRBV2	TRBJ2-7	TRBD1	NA	CASTGQGAREQYF	TGTGCCAGCACGGGACAGGGGGCGCGGGAGCAGTACTTC
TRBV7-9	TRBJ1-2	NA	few	CASSFVGQIYTF	TGTGCCAGCAGCTTCGTGGGCCAAATCTACACCTTC
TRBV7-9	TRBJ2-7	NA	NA	CASSLGARPYEQYF	TGTGCCAGCAGCTTAGGTGCCAGGCCCTACGAGCAGTACTTC
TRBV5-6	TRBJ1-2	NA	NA	CASSLGSRGYTF	TGTGCCAGCAGCCTTGGTTCGAGGGGCTACACCTTC
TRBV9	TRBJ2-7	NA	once	CASSPPRGEQYF	TGTGCCAGCAGCCCTCCCAGGGGCGAGCAGTACTTC
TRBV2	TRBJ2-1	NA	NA	CASILGGASSSYNEQFF	TGTGCCAGCATTTTAGGTGGGGCTTCCAGCTCCTACAATGAGCAGTTCTTC
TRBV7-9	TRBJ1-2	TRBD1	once	CASSYDRDDGYTF	TGTGCCAGCAGCTACGACAGGGACGATGGCTACACCTTC
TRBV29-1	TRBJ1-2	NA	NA	CSSAGHGYGYTF	TGCAGCTCCGCGGGGCACGGCTATGGCTACACCTTC
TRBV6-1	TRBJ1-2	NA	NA	CASSAYGYTF	TGTGCCAGCAGTGCTTATGGCTACACCTTC
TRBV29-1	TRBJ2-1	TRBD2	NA	CSVEGLGTSNDNEQFF	TGCAGCGTTGAAGGGCTGGGGACTAGCAATGACAATGAGCAGTTCTTC
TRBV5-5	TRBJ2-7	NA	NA	CASSLGQVTSYEQYF	TGTGCCAGCAGCTTGGGGCAGGTGACATCCTACGAGCAGTACTTC
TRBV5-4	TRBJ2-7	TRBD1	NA	CASSSRTGSPYEQYF	TGTGCCAGCAGCAGCCGGACAGGGTCCCCCTACGAGCAGTACTTC
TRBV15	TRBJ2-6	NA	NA	CATSRQGSGANVLTF	TGTGCCACCAGCAGACAGGGATCTGGGGCCAACGTCCTGACTTTC
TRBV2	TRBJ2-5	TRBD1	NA	CASTGTGKETQYF	TGTGCCAGCACTGGGACAGGGAAAGAGACCCAGTACTTC
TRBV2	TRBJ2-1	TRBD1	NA	CASSEEQGYNEQFF	TGTGCCAGCAGTGAAGAACAGGGGTACAATGAGCAGTTCTTC
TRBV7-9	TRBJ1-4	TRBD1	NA	CASSMRTGGFFEKLFF	TGTGCCAGCAGCATGAGAACAGGGGGCTTCTTTGAAAAACTGTTTTTT
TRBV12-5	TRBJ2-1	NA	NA	CASGLGIRRSNEQFF	TGTGCTAGTGGTCTGGGGATTCGGCGGAGCAATGAGCAGTTCTTC
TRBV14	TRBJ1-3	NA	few	CASSRDISGNTIYF	TGTGCCAGCAGTCGGGACATCTCTGGAAACACCATATATTTT
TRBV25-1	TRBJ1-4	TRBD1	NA	CASSGAGTGEEKLFF	TGTGCCAGCAGCGGGGCCGGGACAGGGGAGGAAAAACTGTTTTTT
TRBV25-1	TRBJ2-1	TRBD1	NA	CASKSLRDREYNEQFF	TGTGCCAGCAAGTCCCTCCGGGACAGAGAATACAATGAGCAGTTCTTC
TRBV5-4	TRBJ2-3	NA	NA	CASSLERGWADTQYF	TGTGCCAGCAGCTTGGAACGGGGTTGGGCAGATACGCAGTATTTT
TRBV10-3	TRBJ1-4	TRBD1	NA	CAISEGTGQTNEKLFF	TGTGCCATCAGTGAAGGGACAGGGCAAACTAATGAAAAACTGTTTTTT
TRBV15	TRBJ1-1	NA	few	CATSRGGDSTEAFF	TGTGCCACCAGCAGAGGGGGGGATTCCACTGAAGCTTTCTTT
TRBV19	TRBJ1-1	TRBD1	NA	CASRGQGRITEAFF	TGTGCCAGTAGAGGACAGGGGAGGATCACTGAAGCTTTCTTT
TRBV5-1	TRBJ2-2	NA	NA	CASSIQGHTGELFF	TGCGCCAGCAGTATCCAGGGCCACACCGGGGAGCTGTTTTTT
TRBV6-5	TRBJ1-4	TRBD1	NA	CASSQDRANEKLFF	TGTGCCAGCAGCCAGGACAGGGCTAATGAAAAACTGTTTTTT
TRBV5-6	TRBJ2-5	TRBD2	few	CASSFIAGGRETQYF	TGTGCCAGCAGCTTCATAGCGGGGGGGCGTGAGACCCAGTACTTC
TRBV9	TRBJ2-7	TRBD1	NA	CASSVADGQGGGEQYF	TGTGCCAGCAGCGTAGCTGATGGACAGGGAGGAGGCGAGCAGTACTTC
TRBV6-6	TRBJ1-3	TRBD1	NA	CASRSGTGAGNTIYF	TGTGCCAGCAGGTCTGGGACAGGGGCTGGAAACACCATATATTTT
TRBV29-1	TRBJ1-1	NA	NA	CSVGGRDTEAFF	TGCAGCGTTGGCGGGCGGGACACTGAAGCTTTCTTT
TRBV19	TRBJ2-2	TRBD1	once	CASSIVQGATGELFF	TGTGCCAGTAGTATAGTACAGGGGGCGACCGGGGAGCTGTTTTTT
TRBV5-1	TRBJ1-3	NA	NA	CASSFGQRNTIYF	TGCGCCAGCAGCTTTGGGCAGCGAAACACCATATATTTT